This T cell receptor beta chain was identified during a study of blood T cell repertoires in COVID-19. Looking at the study overall: COVID-19 samples, acute and convalescent, were from the United States, Italy and Spain. The analysed material was cDNA or gDNA that came from T cells, B-cell-depleted T cells, or PBMCs.

Original handling: Using reference gene primer amplification, nucleated cell counts were estimated. Here immunoSEQ multiplex PCR was the method, and the copy in TCRdb shows in-frame clones only, minus some. That table furnishes V, J and clone size, whereas the DNA furnished D and trimming. The data show some 140,000 clones, about 90% seen once. V lost 5 bases and J lost 4; bases outside the gene matches: 16. This CDR3 has 17 amino acids. Germline CDR1 reads SGHAT; CDR2 reads FQNNGV. The sequence derives from a man aged 45 to 65 with acute or convalescent COVID-19. Source material: peripheral blood. The rearrangement uses TRBV11-2 and TRBJ2-7, with 8 bases aligning to TRBD2. The CDR3 DNA is TGTGCCAGCAGCCCAAGGTGGGTTGCGGGAGGTCGGTACGAGCAGTACTTC. It yields the protein CASSPRWVAGGRYEQYF.